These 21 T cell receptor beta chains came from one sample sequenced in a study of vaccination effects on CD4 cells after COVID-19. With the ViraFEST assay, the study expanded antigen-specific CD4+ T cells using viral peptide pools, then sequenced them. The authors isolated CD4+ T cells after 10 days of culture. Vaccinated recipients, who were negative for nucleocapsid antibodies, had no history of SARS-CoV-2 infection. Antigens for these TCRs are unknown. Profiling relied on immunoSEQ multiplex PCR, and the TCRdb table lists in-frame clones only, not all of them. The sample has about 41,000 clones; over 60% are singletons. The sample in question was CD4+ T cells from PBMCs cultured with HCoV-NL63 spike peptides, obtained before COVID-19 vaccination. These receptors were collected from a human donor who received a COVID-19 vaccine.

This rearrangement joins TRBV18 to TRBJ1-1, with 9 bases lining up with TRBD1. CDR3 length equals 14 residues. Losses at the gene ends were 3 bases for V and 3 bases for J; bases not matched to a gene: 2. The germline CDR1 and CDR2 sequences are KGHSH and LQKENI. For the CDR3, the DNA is TGTGCCAGCTCACCCGGGACAGGGCACACTGAAGCTTTCTTT. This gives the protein CASSPGTGHTEAFF.

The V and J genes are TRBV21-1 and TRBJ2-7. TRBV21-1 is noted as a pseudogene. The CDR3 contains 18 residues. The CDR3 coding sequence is TGTGCCAGCAGCGGCAGGGGAGGCAGGGGGGGGTACTTCTACGAGCAGTACGTC. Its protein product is CASSGRGGRGGYFYEQYV.

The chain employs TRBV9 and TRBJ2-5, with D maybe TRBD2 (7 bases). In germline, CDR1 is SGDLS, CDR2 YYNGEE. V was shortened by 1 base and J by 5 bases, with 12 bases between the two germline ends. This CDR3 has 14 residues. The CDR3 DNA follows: TGTGCCAGCAGCGTACTGGGGGGGCAGGAGACCCAGTACTTC. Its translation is CASSVLGGQETQYF.

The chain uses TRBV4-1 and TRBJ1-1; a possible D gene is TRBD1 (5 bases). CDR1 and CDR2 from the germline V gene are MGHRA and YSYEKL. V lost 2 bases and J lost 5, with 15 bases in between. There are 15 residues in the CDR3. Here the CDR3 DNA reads TGCGCCAGCAGCCAACCGGGACGGGGAGATACTGAAGCTTTCTTT. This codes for CASSQPGRGDTEAFF.

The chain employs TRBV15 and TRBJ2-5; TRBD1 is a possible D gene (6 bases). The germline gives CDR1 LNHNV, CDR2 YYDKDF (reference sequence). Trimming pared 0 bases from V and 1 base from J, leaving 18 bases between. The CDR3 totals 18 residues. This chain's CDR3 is CATSRDYDRLRFQETQYF. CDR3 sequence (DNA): TGTGCCACCAGCAGAGACTACGACAGGCTAAGGTTCCAAGAGACCCAGTACTTC. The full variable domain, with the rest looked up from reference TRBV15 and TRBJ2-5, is DAMVIQNPRYQVTQFGKPVTLSCSQTLNHNVMYWYQQKSSQAPKLLFHYYDKDFNNEADTPDNFQSRRPNTSFCFLDIRSPGLGDTAMYLCATSRDYDRLRFQETQYFGPGTRLLVL.

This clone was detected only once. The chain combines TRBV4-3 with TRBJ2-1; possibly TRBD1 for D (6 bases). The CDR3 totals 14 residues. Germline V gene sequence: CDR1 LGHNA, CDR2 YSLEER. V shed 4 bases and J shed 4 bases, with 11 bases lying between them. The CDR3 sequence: CASSLSDSYNEQFF. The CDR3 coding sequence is TGCGCCAGCAGCCTCTCGGACAGTTACAATGAGCAGTTCTTC.

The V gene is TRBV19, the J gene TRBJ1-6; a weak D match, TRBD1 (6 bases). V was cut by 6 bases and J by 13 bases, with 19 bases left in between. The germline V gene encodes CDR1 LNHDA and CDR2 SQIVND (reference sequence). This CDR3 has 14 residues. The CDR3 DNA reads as TGTGCCAGTAGCCCCTCCGGGGGGCTGAAGCCCCTCCACTTT. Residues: CASSPSGGLKPLHF.

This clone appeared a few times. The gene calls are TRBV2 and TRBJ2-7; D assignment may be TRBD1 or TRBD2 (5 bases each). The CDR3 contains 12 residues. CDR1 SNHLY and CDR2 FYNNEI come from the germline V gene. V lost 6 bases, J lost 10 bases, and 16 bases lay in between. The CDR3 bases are TGTGCCAGCAGACGGGACCCTACGGCACAGTACGTC. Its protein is CASRRDPTAQYV.

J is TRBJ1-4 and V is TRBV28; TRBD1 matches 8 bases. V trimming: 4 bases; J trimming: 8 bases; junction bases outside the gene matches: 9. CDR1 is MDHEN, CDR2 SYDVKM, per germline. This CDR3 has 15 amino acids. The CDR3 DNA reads TGTGCCAGCAGTTCGGGGCAGGGGGCGCGGGAAAAACTGTTTTTT. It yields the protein CASSSGQGAREKLFF.

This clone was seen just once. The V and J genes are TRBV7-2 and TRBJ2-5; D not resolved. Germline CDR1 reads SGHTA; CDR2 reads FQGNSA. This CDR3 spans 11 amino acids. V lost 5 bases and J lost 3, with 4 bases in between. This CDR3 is CASSPKETQYF. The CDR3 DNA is TGTGCCAGCAGCCCGAAAGAGACCCAGTACTTC.

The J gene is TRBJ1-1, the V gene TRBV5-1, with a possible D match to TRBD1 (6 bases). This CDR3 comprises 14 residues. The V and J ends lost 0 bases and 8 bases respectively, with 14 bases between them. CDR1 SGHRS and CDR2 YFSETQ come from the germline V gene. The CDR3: CASSLAVGAGEAFF. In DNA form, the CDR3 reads TGCGCCAGCAGCTTGGCCGTGGGGGCGGGGGAAGCTTTCTTT.

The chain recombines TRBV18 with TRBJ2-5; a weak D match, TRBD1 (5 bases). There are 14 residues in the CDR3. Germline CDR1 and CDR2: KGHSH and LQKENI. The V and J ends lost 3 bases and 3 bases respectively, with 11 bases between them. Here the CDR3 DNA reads TGTGCCAGCTCACCGTTAGACAGTAAAGAGACCCAGTACTTC. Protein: CASSPLDSKETQYF.

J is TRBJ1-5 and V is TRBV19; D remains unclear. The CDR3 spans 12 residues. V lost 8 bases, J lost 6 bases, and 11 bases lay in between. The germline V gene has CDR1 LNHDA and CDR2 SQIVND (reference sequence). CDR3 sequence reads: CASAPPGQPQHF. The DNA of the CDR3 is TGTGCCAGTGCCCCCCCGGGTCAGCCCCAGCATTTT.

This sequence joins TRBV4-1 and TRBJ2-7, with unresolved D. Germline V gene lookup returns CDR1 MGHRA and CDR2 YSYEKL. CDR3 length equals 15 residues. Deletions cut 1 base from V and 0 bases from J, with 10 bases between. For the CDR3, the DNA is TGCGCCAGCAGCCAAGCTTCACATAGCTCCTACGAGCAGTACGTC. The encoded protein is CASSQASHSSYEQYV.

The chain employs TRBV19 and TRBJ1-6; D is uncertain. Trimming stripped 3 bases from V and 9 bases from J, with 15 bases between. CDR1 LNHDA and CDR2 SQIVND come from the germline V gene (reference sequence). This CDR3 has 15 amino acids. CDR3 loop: CASSMFGQSGSPLHF. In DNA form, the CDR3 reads TGTGCCAGTAGTATGTTCGGTCAATCTGGTTCACCCCTCCACTTT.

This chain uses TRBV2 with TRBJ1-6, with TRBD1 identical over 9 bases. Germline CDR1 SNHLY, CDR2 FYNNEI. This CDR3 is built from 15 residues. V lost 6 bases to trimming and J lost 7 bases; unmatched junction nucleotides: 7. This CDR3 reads CASRSGGQGNSPLHF. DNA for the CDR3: TGTGCCAGCAGATCAGGGGGACAGGGCAATTCACCCCTCCACTTT.

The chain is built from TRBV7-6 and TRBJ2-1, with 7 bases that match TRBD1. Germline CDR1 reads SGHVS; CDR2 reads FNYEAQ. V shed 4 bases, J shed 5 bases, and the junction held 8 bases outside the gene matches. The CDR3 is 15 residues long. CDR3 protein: CASSSQGVWNNEQFF. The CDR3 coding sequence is TGTGCCAGCAGCTCGCAGGGGGTTTGGAACAATGAGCAGTTCTTC.

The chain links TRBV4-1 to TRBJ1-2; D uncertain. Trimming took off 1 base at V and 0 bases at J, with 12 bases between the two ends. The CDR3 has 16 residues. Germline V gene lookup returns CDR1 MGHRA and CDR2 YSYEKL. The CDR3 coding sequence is TGCGCCAGCAGCCAAGTAGGTCAGGTAGCTAACTATGGCTACACCTTC. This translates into CASSQVGQVANYGYTF.

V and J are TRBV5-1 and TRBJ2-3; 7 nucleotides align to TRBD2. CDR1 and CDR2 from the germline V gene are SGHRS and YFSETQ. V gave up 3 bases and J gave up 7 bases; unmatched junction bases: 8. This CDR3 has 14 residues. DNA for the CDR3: TGCGCCAGCAGCTGGAGCGGGGCAGGGAATACGCAGTATTTT. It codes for CASSWSGAGNTQYF.

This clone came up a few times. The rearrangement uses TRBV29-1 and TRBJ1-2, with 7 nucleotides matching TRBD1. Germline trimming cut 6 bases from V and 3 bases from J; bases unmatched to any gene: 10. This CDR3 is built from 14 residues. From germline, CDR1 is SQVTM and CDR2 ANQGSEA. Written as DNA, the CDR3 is TGCAGCGTCGATCCGACAGGGTCGGACTATGGCTACACCTTC. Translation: CSVDPTGSDYGYTF.

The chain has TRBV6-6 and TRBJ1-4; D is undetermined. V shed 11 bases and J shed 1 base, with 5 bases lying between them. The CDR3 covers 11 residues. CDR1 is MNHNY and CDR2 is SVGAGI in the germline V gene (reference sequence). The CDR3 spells CASLTNEKLFF. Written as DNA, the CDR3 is TGTGCCTCCCTAACTAATGAAAAACTGTTTTTT.